Presented here are 8 T cell receptor beta chains from one specimen sequenced in a study of blood T cell repertoires in COVID-19. Generated by immunoSEQ multiplex PCR, the TCRdb table keeps only in-frame clones and is missing some. The table records 240,000 or so clones, roughly nine tenths of them present only once. The sequencing sample was made of peripheral blood. All receptors derive from a man aged 55 to 70 with acute or convalescent COVID-19.

The J gene is TRBJ2-7, the V gene TRBV7-2; 7 bases agree with TRBD2. Unmatched junction bases numbered 10, after V lost 3 bases and J lost 5 bases. Germline CDR1 SGHTA, CDR2 FQGNSA. The CDR3 has 15 amino acids. CDR3 sequence reads: CASSFLSGLGDEQYF. CDR3 nucleotide sequence: TGTGCCAGCAGCTTCCTTTCCGGACTAGGGGACGAGCAGTACTTC.

In its sample, this clone was seen once. The genes are TRBV5-1 and TRBJ2-2; perhaps TRBD2 as D (5 bases). Germline V gene lookup returns CDR1 SGHRS and CDR2 YFSETQ. The germline V and J ends were trimmed by 0 bases and 2 bases, with 11 bases remaining between them. The CDR3 is 16 residues long. CDR3: CASSLVLSGNTGELFF. CDR3 nucleotides: TGCGCCAGCAGCTTGGTCCTCAGCGGTAACACCGGGGAGCTGTTTTTT.

A note on this clone: A junction end diverges from the germline sequence, so it may reflect a read error. V gene TRBV27 combines with J gene TRBJ2-1; 9 bases fit TRBD2. The CDR3 is 14 amino acids. Germline loops: CDR1 MNHEY, CDR2 SMNVEV (reference sequence). The CDR3 reads CASSLSGGRGSLVF. In DNA, the CDR3 is TGTGCCAGCAGTTTATCGGGCGGGAGGGGCTCTTTGGTCTTC.

This chain joins TRBV4-2 and TRBJ2-3, with 8 bases that match TRBD2. Per germline, CDR1 LGHNA and CDR2 YNFKEQ. The junction had 13 bases not matched to a gene; V was cut back by 2 bases and J by 6 bases. CDR3 length: 17 residues. CDR3 residues: CASSQFGLSGSGDTQYF. The CDR3 nucleotides read TGTGCCAGCAGCCAATTTGGACTAAGCGGGAGCGGGGATACGCAGTATTTT.

The table lists this clone with a few counts. This sequence joins TRBV6-2 or TRBV6-3 and TRBJ1-3, with D hard to call. Looked up from germline, CDR1 is MNHEY and CDR2 is SVGEGT. Trimming left V 2 bases short and J 0 bases short, with 11 bases between. The CDR3 has 16 residues. CDR3 sequence reads: CASSYGNLYSGNTIYF. In DNA form, the CDR3 reads TGTGCCAGCAGTTACGGTAATCTCTACTCTGGAAACACCATATATTTT.

J is TRBJ2-7 and V is TRBV10-3; D remains ambiguous. Germline values: CDR1 ENHRY, CDR2 SYGVKD. CDR3 length equals 12 residues. Trimming pared 2 bases from V and 3 bases from J, leaving 5 bases between. CDR3 in DNA: TGTGCCATCAGTGAGACTAACTACGAGCAGTACTTC. It codes for CAISETNYEQYF.

The chain links TRBV19 to TRBJ2-7; D may be TRBD2 (5 bases). Germline V gene sequence: CDR1 LNHDA, CDR2 SQIVND (reference sequence). Trimming took off 3 bases at V and 2 bases at J, with 20 bases between the two ends. The CDR3 runs to 17 residues. The CDR3 spells CASSIIGGQTVTYEQYF. DNA for the CDR3: TGTGCCAGTAGTATTATCGGCGGGCAGACCGTCACCTACGAGCAGTACTTC.

This clone was picked up a small number of times. The chain has TRBV12-3 or TRBV12-4 and TRBJ2-3; tentatively, D is TRBD2 (7 bases). The CDR3 has 13 amino acids. Between the trimmed V and J ends, which lost 5 bases and 6 bases, there was a span of 12 bases. The CDR3 DNA follows: TGTGCCAGCAGTCCGGGGGGCCCGGATACGCAGTATTTT. It specifies CASSPGGPDTQYF.